The subject of this entry is one T cell receptor beta chain. This sample was included in a study of shared clonotypes between healthy human individuals. CD45RO-negative, CCR7-selected cells formed the naive CD8 fraction, which excluded terminally differentiated effector memory CD45RA+ cells. Generated by immunoSEQ multiplex PCR, the TCRdb table keeps only in-frame clones and is missing some. The sample yields about 610,000 clones, 96% seen once. CDR1 is SGHRS and CDR2 is YFSETQ in the germline V gene. The CDR3 totals 16 residues. J lost 6 bases, V lost 0 bases, and 2 bases had no gene match. The receptor's source is a woman aged 25 to 39 in good health. The chain recombines TRBV5-1 with TRBJ2-2, with 13 bases aligning to TRBD2. Sequencing was performed on naive CD8+ T cells sorted from blood. The CDR3 DNA reads as TGCGCCAGCAGCTTGGCACTAGCGGGAGGGCCCGGGGAGCTGTTTTTT. Translated, it gives CASSLALAGGPGELFF.